The 4 T cell receptor beta chains presented below share a single source sample, sequenced in a study (dated by TCRdb to 2016 to 2018). The method was RT-PCR. TCRdb lists the instrument as Illumina MiSeq. TCRdb reworked the public reads: Q25 trimming with fastp, MiXCR clone assembly, productive beta chains retained. Rows are unified per CDR3 protein, each entry keeping the most common DNA and genes. The sample includes about 680,000 distinct CDR3 sequences, with more than 13% observed a single time. The ten most abundant clones make up roughly 3.9% of the sample. The specimen sequenced was memory CD4+ T cells from blood. The receptors were gathered from a female donor in good health, serving as a healthy control.

This clonotype was picked up a small number of times. V gene TRBV28 combines with J gene TRBJ2-5; maybe TRBD1 (5 bases). There are 12 residues in the CDR3. In germline, CDR1 is MDHEN, CDR2 SYDVKM. The germline V and J ends were trimmed by 3 bases and 10 bases, with 12 bases remaining between them. CDR3 nucleotide sequence: TGTGCCAGCAGTTTGATAGGGGCAGACCAGTACTTC. It specifies CASSLIGADQYF.

This clonotype was seen repeatedly, ten times or more. The V and J genes are TRBV27 and TRBJ2-2; possible D gene TRBD2, 5 bases. The germline V gene has CDR1 MNHEY and CDR2 SMNVEV (reference sequence). This CDR3 is 15 amino acids long. Trimming removed 2 bases from V and 5 bases from J, with 12 bases in between. The CDR3 DNA follows: TGTGCCAGCAGTTTACGCGGATCGGGGACCGGGGAGCTGTTTTTT. Protein product: CASSLRGSGTGELFF.

The chain has TRBV7-9 and TRBJ1-1; D unresolved. CDR3 size: 13 residues. Trimming cost V 5 bases and J 7 bases, with 14 bases left between them. Germline CDR1 SEHNR, CDR2 FQNEAQ (reference sequence). CDR3 DNA sequence: TGTGCCAGCAGCCAGAGTCAGGCGCATGAAGCTTTCTTT. It specifies CASSQSQAHEAFF.

As for this clonotype: A junction end diverges from the germline sequence, so it may reflect a read error. The V gene is TRBV12-3 or TRBV12-4, the J gene TRBJ1-2; a weak D match, TRBD1 (6 bases). The CDR3 sequence is 14 residues long. The CDR3 nucleotides are TGTGCCAGGAGTTTACAGGGAGATTTCTATGGCTACACCTTC. Residues: CARSLQGDFYGYTF.